The present entry profiles one TCR beta chain with its context. Antigen: not known. The PCR used 60 Vbeta and 13 Jbeta primers. Repertoires were generated with immunoSEQ multiplex PCR, while TCRdb's copy carries only in-frame clones and drops some. The sample has roughly 200,000 clones, roughly four fifths seen once; the top ten hold around 1.7%. Healthy bone marrow donors made up the donors. These data are taken from a study of cytomegalovirus exposure and HLA in healthy donors. Study-level points and caveats: Common viral pathogens seemed, in a later analysis, to connect with several of the most significant clusters. In vitro, three CMV-associated chains proved specific for CMV antigens.

V was clipped by 3 bases and J by 1 base, with 9 bases between them. This CDR3 has 14 residues. Per germline, CDR1 SGHTA and CDR2 FQGNSA. The sample consisted of PBMCs. This sequence was found in a woman between 18 and 29 years old in good health and CMV-seronegative. The chain employs TRBV7-2 and TRBJ1-1, with D perhaps matching TRBD1 (5 bases). CDR3 sequence (DNA): TGTGCCAGCAGCTTTGGACACCAGAACACTGAAGCTTTCTTT. Amino acid sequence: CASSFGHQNTEAFF.